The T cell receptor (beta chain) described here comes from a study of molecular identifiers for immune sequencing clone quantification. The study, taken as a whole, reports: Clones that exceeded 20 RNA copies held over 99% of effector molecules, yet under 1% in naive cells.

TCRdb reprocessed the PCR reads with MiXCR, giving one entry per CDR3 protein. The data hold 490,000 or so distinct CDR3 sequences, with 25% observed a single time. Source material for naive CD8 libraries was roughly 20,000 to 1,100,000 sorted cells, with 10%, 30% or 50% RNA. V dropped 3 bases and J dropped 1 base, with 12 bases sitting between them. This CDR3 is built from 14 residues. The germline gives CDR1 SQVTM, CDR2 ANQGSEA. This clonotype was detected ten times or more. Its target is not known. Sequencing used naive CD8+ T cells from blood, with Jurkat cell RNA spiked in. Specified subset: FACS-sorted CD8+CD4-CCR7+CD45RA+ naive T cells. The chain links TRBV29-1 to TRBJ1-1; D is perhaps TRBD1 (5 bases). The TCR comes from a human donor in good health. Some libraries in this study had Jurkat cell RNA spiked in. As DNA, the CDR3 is TGCAGCGTTGAGAAGACAGCCTGGAACACTGAAGCTTTCTTT. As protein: CSVEKTAWNTEAFF.